The 10 T cell receptor beta chains below were found in one sample sequenced in a study of lymphopenia after photon versus proton radiotherapy. Generated by immunoSEQ multiplex PCR, the TCRdb table keeps only in-frame clones and is missing some. Of more than 80,000 clones in the sample, 80% to 90% are singletons; the top ten hold under 1.5%. This material consisted of peripheral blood, taken from a patient treated with proton-based radiotherapy. Receptors originate from a man aged 55 to 70 with pancreatic cancer.

The rearrangement joins TRBV5-1 to TRBJ2-2; D might be TRBD1 (6 bases). Trimming cost V 3 bases and J 5 bases, with 11 bases left between them. The CDR3 covers 14 residues. Germline values: CDR1 SGHRS, CDR2 YFSETQ. As DNA, the CDR3 is TGCGCCAGCAGCTGGGGGCAGGGAACCGGGGAGCTGTTTTTT. This encodes CASSWGQGTGELFF.

The V gene is TRBV2, the J gene TRBJ2-1; TRBD1 might be the D (5 bases). Germline CDR1 is SNHLY and CDR2 is FYNNEI. CDR3 size: 13 residues. V was pared by 9 bases and J by 7 bases, with 16 bases between. In DNA, the CDR3 is TGTGCCAGTACTACCCAGGGTCTGAATGAGCAGTTCTTC. Protein product: CASTTQGLNEQFF.

The chain couples TRBV18 to TRBJ1-6, with 7 bases matching TRBD1. CDR1 is KGHSH, CDR2 LQKENI, per germline. The CDR3 runs 14 residues. With 5 bases clipped from V and 8 bases from J, the junction kept 6 bases outside the gene matches. The CDR3 sequence is CASSKGQDYSPLHF. In DNA, the CDR3 is TGTGCCAGCTCAAAAGGACAGGATTATTCACCCCTCCACTTT.

CDR3 nucleotide sequence: TGTGCAACGGACAGGGAACCCTACAATGAGCAGTTCTTC. This codes for CATDREPYNEQFF. V and J are TRBV27 and TRBJ2-1, with TRBD1 matching over 8 bases. Per the germline V gene, CDR1 is MNHEY and CDR2 is SMNVEV (reference sequence). This CDR3 comprises 13 residues.

This clone showed up just a few times. The chain has TRBV19 and TRBJ1-5, with 8 bases aligning to TRBD1. Germline CDR1 and CDR2: LNHDA and SQIVND (reference sequence). The CDR3 runs to 15 residues. Trimming removed 5 bases from V and 3 bases from J; junction bases left unmatched: 6. CDR3 amino acids: CASSARDRPNQPQHF. The CDR3 nucleotides are TGTGCCAGTAGTGCCCGGGACAGGCCCAATCAGCCCCAGCATTTT.

Only a few counts were recorded for this clone. V and J are TRBV18 and TRBJ2-1; 8 nucleotides agree with TRBD1. Germline-derived CDR1 and CDR2 are KGHSH and LQKENI. CDR3 length: 13 residues. The ends lost 6 bases at V and 9 bases at J; junction bases unmatched: 7. CDR3 sequence: CASSQDRDTEQFF. The CDR3 DNA sequence: TGTGCCAGCTCGCAGGACAGGGACACTGAGCAGTTCTTC.

This clone has only one observation. V is TRBV18 and J is TRBJ2-7, with D uncertain. Trimming removed 3 bases at V and 2 bases at J, with 11 bases between. The CDR3 spans 14 residues. CDR1 KGHSH and CDR2 LQKENI come from the germline V gene. CDR3 in DNA: TGTGCCAGCTCACCCCCGGCGCCCACCTACGAGCAGTACTTC. This encodes CASSPPAPTYEQYF.

The chain is built from TRBV28 and TRBJ1-6; D uncertain. This CDR3 has 13 amino acids. V lost 2 bases and J 9 bases, leaving 8 bases between the germline ends. Germline V lookup: CDR1 MDHEN, CDR2 SYDVKM. CDR3 nucleotides: TGTGCCAGCAGTTTAAGGGTGGGTTCACCCCTCCACTTT. Translated, it gives CASSLRVGSPLHF.

This clone was seen only once. The chain links TRBV6-5 to TRBJ2-3; D call uncertain. CDR1 is MNHEY and CDR2 is SVGAGI in the germline V gene. Trimming shortened V by 4 bases and J by 0 bases, and 14 bases separated the two germline ends. The CDR3 runs to 16 residues. The CDR3 sequence is CASSWASTSSTDTQYF. The CDR3 coding sequence is TGTGCCAGCAGTTGGGCCAGCACGTCTAGCACAGATACGCAGTATTTT.

A single count supports this clone. This chain joins TRBV6-1 and TRBJ2-1; unclear D gene. The ends were cut back, 1 base at V and 10 bases at J, with 11 bases in the middle. The CDR3 has 13 residues. Germline values: CDR1 MNHNS, CDR2 SASEGT. The CDR3 nucleotides are TGTGCCAGCAGTGAAGAAGCTAGGACGGAGCAGTTCTTC. Translating gives CASSEEARTEQFF.